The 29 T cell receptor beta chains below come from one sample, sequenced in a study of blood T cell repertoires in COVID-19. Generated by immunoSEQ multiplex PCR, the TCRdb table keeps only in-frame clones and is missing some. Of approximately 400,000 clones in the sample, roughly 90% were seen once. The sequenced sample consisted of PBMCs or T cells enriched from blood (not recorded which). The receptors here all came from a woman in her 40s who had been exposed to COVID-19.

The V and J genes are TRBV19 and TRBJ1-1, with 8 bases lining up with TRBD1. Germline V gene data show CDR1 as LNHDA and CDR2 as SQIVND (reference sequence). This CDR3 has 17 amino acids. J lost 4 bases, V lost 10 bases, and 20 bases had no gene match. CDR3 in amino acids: CATGQGAPGTGGTEAFF. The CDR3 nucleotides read TGTGCCACAGGACAGGGCGCCCCGGGAACCGGGGGCACTGAAGCTTTCTTT. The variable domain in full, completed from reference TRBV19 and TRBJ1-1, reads DGGITQSPKYLFRKEGQNVTLSCEQNLNHDAMYWYRQDPGQGLRLIYYSQIVNDFQKGDIAEGYSVSREKKESFPLTVTSAQKNPTAFYLCATGQGAPGTGGTEAFFGQGTRLTVV.

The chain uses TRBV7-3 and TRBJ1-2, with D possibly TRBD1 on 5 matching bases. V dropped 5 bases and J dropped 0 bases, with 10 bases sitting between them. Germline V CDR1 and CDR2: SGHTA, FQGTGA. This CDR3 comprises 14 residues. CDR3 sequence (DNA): TGTGCCAGCAGCCCCGGAGGGGCTAACTATGGCTACACCTTC. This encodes CASSPGGANYGYTF.

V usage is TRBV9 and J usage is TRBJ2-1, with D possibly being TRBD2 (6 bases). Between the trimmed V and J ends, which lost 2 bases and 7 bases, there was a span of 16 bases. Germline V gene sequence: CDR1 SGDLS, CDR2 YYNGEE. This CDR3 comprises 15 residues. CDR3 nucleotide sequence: TGTGCCAGCAGCGTTATCGGGGAGGAGTCGAATGAGCAGTTCTTC. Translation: CASSVIGEESNEQFF.

CDR3 sequence reads: CASSSKRDYYNEQFF. CDR3 in DNA: TGTGCCAGCAGTTCTAAGCGGGATTACTACAATGAGCAGTTCTTC. The chain recombines TRBV6-2 or TRBV6-3 with TRBJ2-1, with 7 bases that match TRBD2. Germline CDR1 is MNHEY and CDR2 is SVGEGT. The V gene end was trimmed by 4 bases and the J gene end by 3 bases; junction bases not matched to a gene: 6. The CDR3 extends over 15 amino acids.

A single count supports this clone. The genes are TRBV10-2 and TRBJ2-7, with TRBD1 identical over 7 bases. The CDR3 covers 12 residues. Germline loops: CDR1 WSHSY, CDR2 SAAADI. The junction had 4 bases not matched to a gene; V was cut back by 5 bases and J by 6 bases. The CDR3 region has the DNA TGCGCCAGCAGTTTGACAGGGTTCGAGCAGTACTTC. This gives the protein CASSLTGFEQYF.

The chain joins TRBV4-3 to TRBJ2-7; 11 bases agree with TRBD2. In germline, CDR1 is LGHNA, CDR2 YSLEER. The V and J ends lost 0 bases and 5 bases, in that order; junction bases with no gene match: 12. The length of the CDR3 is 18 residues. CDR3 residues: CASSQDSVSSGRLHEQYF. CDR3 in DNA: TGCGCCAGCAGCCAAGATAGTGTGTCTAGCGGGAGGCTTCACGAGCAGTACTTC.

The CDR3 loop is CASSLAGDTEAFF. For the CDR3, the DNA is TGCGCCAGCAGCCTTGCAGGGGACACTGAAGCTTTCTTT. The chain is built from TRBV5-1 and TRBJ1-1, with a tentative D call TRBD1 (6 bases). The CDR3 covers 13 residues. Trimming removed 4 bases from V and 3 bases from J, with 10 bases in between. The V gene's germline CDR1 is SGHRS and CDR2 YFSETQ.

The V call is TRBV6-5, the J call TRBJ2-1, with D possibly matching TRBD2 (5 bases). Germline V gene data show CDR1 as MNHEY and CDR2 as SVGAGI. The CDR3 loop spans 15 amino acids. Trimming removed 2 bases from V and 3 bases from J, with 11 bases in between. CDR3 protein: CASSYEGMGYNEQFF. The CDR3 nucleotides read TGTGCCAGCAGTTACGAGGGAATGGGCTACAATGAGCAGTTCTTC.

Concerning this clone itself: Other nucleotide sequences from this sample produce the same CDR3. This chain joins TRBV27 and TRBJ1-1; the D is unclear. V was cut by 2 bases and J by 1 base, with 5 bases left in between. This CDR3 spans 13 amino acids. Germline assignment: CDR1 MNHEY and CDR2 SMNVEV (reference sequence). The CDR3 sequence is CASSLRGNTEAFF. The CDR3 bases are TGTGCCAGCAGTTTACGGGGGAACACTGAAGCTTTCTTT.

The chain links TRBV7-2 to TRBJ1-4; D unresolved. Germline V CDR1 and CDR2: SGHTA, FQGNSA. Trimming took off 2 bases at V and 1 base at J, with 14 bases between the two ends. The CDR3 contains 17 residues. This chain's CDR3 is CASSLKKQPGTNEKLFF. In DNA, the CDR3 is TGTGCCAGCAGCTTAAAAAAACAGCCAGGAACTAATGAAAAACTGTTTTTT.

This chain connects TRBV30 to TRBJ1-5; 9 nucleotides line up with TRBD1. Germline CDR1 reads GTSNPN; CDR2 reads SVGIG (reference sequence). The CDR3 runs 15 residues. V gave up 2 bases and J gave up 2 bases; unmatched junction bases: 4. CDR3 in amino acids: CAWSTGGRGNQPQHF. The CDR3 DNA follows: TGTGCCTGGAGTACAGGGGGCAGGGGCAATCAGCCCCAGCATTTT.

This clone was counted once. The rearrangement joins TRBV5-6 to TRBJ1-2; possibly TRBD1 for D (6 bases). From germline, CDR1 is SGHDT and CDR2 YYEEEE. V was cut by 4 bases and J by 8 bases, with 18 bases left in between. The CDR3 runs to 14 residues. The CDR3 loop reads CASSDWTASGGYTF. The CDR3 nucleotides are TGTGCCAGCAGCGACTGGACAGCCTCGGGGGGCTACACCTTC.

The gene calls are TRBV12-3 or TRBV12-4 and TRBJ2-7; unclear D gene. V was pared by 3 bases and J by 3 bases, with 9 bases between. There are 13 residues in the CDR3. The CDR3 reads CASSLAILYEQYF. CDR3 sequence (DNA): TGTGCCAGCAGTTTGGCCATCCTCTACGAGCAGTACTTC.

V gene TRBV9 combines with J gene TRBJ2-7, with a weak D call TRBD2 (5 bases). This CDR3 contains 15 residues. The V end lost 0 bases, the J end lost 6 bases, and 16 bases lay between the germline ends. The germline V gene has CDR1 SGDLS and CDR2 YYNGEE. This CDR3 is CASSVGADLTSEQYF. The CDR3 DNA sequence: TGTGCCAGCAGCGTAGGGGCAGACCTTACTAGCGAGCAGTACTTC.

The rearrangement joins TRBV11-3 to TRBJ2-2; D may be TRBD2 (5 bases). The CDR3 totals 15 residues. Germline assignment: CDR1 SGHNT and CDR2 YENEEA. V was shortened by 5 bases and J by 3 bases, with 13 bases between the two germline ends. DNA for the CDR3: TGTGCCAGCAGCGCTCTAGCTTCGTACACCGGGGAGCTGTTTTTT. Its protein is CASSALASYTGELFF.

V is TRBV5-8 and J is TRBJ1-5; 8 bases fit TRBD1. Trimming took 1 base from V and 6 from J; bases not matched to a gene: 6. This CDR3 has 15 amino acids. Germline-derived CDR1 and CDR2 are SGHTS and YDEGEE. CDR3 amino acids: CASSLWTGNGQPQHF. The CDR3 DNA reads TGTGCCAGCAGCTTGTGGACAGGGAACGGTCAGCCCCAGCATTTT.

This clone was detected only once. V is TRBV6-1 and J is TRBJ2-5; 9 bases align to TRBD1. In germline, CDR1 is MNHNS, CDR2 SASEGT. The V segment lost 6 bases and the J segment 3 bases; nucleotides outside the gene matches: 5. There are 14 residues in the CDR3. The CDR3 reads CASRDTGGEETQYF. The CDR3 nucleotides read TGTGCCAGCAGGGATACAGGGGGCGAAGAGACCCAGTACTTC.

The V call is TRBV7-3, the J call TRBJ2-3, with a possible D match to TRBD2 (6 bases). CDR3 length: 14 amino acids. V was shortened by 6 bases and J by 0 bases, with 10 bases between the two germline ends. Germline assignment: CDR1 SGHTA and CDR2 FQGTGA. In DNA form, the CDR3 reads TGTGCCAGCAGGGGCGGGGCAAGCACAGATACGCAGTATTTT. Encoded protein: CASRGGASTDTQYF.

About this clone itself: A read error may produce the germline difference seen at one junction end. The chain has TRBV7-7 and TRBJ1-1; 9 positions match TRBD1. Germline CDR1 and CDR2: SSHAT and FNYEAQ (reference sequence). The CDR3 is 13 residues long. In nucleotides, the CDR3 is TGTGCTAGCAGCTCGGACAGGGGCACTGAAGCTTTCTTT. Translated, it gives CASSSDRGTEAFF.

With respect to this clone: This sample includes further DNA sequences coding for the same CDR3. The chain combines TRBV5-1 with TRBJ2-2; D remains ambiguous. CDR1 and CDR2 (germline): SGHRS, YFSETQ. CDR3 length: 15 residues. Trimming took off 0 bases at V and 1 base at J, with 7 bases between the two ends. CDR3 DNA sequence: TGCGCCAGCAGCTTGGGACAAGGGAACACCGGGGAGCTGTTTTTT. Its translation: CASSLGQGNTGELFF.

Here the CDR3 reads CASRPTGLGLAFF. The CDR3 coding sequence is TGTGCCAGCAGGCCGACAGGGCTCGGATTAGCTTTCTTT. The chain recombines TRBV2 with TRBJ1-1, with TRBD1 matching over 7 bases. The J segment lost 10 bases and the V segment lost 6 bases, leaving 11 bases of the junction unmatched. The CDR3 is 13 amino acids. Germline V gene sequence: CDR1 SNHLY, CDR2 FYNNEI.

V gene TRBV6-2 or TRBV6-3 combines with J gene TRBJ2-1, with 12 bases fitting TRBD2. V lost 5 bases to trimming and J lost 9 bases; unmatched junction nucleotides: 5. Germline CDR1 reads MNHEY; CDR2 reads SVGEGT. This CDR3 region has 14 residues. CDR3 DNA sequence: TGTGCCAGCAGTACCCTAGCGGGAGGGGGTGAGCAGTTCTTC. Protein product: CASSTLAGGGEQFF.

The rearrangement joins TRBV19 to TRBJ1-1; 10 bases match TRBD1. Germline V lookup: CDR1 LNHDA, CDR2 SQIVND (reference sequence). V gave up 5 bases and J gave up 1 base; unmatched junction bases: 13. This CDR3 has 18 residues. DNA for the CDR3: TGTGCCAGTAGTCTGACAGGGGGCCTTGGAAGGACGAACACTGAAGCTTTCTTT. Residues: CASSLTGGLGRTNTEAFF.

This CDR3 is CASSQTDSPGYYTF. In DNA, the CDR3 is TGTGCCAGCTCACAAACGGACAGCCCCGGGTATTACACCTTC. V is TRBV18 and J is TRBJ1-2, with D perhaps matching TRBD1 (6 bases). The germline CDR1 and CDR2 sequences are KGHSH and LQKENI. CDR3 size: 14 residues. The ends were cut back, 4 bases at V and 11 bases at J, with 20 bases in the middle.

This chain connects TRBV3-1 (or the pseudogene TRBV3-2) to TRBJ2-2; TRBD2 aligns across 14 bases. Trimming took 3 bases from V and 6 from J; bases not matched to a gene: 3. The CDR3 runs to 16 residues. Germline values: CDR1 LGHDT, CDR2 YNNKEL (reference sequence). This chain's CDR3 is CASSQTSGGASGELFF. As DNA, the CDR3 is TGTGCCAGCAGCCAGACTAGCGGGGGGGCCTCCGGGGAGCTGTTTTTT.

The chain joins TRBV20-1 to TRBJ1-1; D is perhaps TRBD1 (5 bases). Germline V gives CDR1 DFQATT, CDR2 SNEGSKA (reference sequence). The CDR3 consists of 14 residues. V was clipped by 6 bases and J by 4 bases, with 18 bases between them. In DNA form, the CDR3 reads TGCAGTGCAAGTGGGGGGGGTATGGTCACTGAAGCTTTCTTT. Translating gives CSASGGGMVTEAFF.

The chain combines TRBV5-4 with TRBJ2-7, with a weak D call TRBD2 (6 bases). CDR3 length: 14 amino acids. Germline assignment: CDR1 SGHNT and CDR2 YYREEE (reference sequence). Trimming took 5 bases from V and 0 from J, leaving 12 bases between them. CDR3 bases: TGTGCCAGCAGGCGGGACTTCCTCTCCTACGAGCAGTACTTC. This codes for CASRRDFLSYEQYF.

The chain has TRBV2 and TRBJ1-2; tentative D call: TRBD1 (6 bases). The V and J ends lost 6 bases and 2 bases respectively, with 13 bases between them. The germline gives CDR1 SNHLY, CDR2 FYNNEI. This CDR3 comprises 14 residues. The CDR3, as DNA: TGTGCCAGCAGGGGGCAGGGGTGGAACTATGGCTACACCTTC. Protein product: CASRGQGWNYGYTF. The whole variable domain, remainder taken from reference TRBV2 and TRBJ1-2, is EPEVTQTPSHQVTQMGQEVILRCVPISNHLYFYWYRQILGQKVEFLVSFYNNEISEKSEIFDDQFSVERPDGSNFTLKIRSTKLEDSAMYFCASRGQGWNYGYTFGSGTRLTVV.

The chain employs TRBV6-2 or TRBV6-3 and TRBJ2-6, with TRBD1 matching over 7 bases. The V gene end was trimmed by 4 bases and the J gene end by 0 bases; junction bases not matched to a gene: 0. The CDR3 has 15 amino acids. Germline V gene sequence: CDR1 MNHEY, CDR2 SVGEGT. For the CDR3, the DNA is TGTGCCAGCAGTTCAGGGGGCTCTGGGGCCAACGTCCTGACTTTC. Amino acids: CASSSGGSGANVLTF.